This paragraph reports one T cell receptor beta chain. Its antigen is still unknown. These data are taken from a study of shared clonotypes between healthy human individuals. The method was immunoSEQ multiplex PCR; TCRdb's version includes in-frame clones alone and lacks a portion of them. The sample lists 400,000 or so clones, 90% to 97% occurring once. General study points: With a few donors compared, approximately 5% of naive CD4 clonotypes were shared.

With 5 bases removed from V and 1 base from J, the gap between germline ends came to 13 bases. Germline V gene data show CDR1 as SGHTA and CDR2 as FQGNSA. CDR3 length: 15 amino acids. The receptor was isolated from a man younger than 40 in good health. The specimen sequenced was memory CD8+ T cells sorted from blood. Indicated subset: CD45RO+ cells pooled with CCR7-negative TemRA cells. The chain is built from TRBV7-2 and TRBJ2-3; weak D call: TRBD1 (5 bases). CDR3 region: CASSPRGRGTDTQYF. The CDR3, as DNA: TGTGCCAGCAGCCCTAGGGGCAGGGGCACAGATACGCAGTATTTT.